What follows describes a single TCR beta chain. This entry belongs to a study of technical replicates of blood from several donors. The data were produced by immunoSEQ multiplex PCR, yet TCRdb's version contains in-frame clones alone and is incomplete. The sample gives about 80,000 clones, 91% of which show up once; approximately 0.41% is in the top ten. Germline V CDR1 and CDR2: MNHEY, SMNVEV (reference sequence). The V segment lost 2 bases and the J segment 0 bases; nucleotides outside the gene matches: 4. This CDR3 has 17 amino acids. The receptor was derived from a human donor in good health. The sequenced sample consisted of T cells isolated from PBMCs. This chain connects TRBV27 to TRBJ2-1; the match to TRBD2 covers 10 bases. The CDR3: CASSLLAGAISYNEQFF. The CDR3 region has the DNA TGTGCCAGCAGTTTACTAGCGGGAGCAATCTCCTACAATGAGCAGTTCTTC.